A selection of T cell receptor beta chains follows, all from one sample in a study of blood T cell repertoires in COVID-19. The assay was immunoSEQ multiplex PCR, and TCRdb's table has in-frame clones only and misses some. The data contain some 230,000 clones, 65% to 85% of them singletons. The sample taken for sequencing was peripheral blood. The receptor source for this set is a woman aged 55-69 years with acute or convalescent COVID-19. Each CDR3 is given with its conserved first and last residue.

V gene: TRBV12-3/TRBV12-4; CDR3 protein: CASSLGPPNTQYF
V gene: TRBV4-2; CDR3 protein: CASSHPDRENYGYTF
V gene: TRBV27; CDR3 protein: CASSLSASGDTQYF
V gene: TRBV20-1; CDR3 protein: CSASEDRDYGYTF
V gene: TRBV19; CDR3 protein: CASTDSANEKLFF
V gene: TRBV12-5; CDR3 protein: CASGTGVNTEAFF
V gene: TRBV10-1; CDR3 protein: CASSERTGDDYGYTF
V gene: TRBV7-6; CDR3 protein: CASSLTSGGAYEQYF
V gene: TRBV19; CDR3 protein: CASSIGDSLYTF
V gene: TRBV6-5; CDR3 protein: CASSPRTGGYEQYF
V gene: TRBV7-8; CDR3 protein: CASSSDLASTQYF
V gene: TRBV27; CDR3 protein: CASSITANYGYTF
V gene: TRBV28; CDR3 protein: CASSLYPQGRTEAFF
V gene: TRBV5-4; CDR3 protein: CASSSRGLTEAFF
V gene: TRBV13; CDR3 protein: CASSRDRVEQYF
V gene: TRBV3-1/TRBV3-2; CDR3 protein: CASSHASGVSSYEQYF
V gene: TRBV18; CDR3 protein: CASSPPLLLTGEATEAFF
V gene: TRBV11-2; CDR3 protein: CASSLAPGDNEQYF
V gene: TRBV5-4; CDR3 protein: CASSFGGSAGGAYGYTF
V gene: TRBV7-9; CDR3 protein: CASSRAVHEQYF
V gene: TRBV19; CDR3 protein: CASSPRRGRGYTF
V gene: TRBV28; CDR3 protein: CASSLVVRGAGEAFF